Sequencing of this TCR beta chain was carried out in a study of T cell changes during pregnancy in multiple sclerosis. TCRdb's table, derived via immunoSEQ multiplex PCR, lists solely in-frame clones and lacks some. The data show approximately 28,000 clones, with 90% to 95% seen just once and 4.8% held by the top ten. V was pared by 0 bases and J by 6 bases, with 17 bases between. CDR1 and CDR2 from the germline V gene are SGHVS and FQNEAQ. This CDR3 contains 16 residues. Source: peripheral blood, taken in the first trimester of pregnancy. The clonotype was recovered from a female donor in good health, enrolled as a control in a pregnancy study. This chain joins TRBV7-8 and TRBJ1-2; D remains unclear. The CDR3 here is CASSLARVLKADGYTF. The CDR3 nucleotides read TGTGCCAGCAGCTTAGCGAGGGTTCTCAAAGCCGATGGCTACACCTTC.